Listed below are T cell receptor beta chains from one sample, sequenced in a study of OX40 agonist ivuxolimab in advanced cancers. The assay was immunoSEQ multiplex PCR, and TCRdb's table has in-frame clones only and misses some. The table records about 30,000 clones, 86% of them present only once. The input for sequencing was CD4+ or CD8+ T cells sorted from blood, taken in a trial of the OX40 agonist ivuxolimab. These receptor sequences come from an adult with an advanced solid tumor such as melanoma, head and neck, liver or kidney cancer. The CDR3 runs from the conserved cysteine through the conserved F or W. The D gene is left open where the match is weak. Where a row states a size, it is once, few, many or the class of an expanded clone; other rows omit it.

>TRBJ1-5|once|TRBV27|TRBD1
CASSPGTGISNQPQHF
TGTGCCAGCAGTCCAGGGACAGGAATTAGCAATCAGCCCCAGCATTTT
>TRBJ1-2|-|TRBV25-1|-
CASSDRGLVYTF
TGTGCCAGCAGTGACCGGGGGCTGGTCTACACCTTC
>TRBJ1-2|-|TRBV27|TRBD1
CASSSLLDRGYGYTF
TGTGCCAGCAGTTCCCTCCTAGACAGGGGCTATGGCTACACCTTC
>TRBJ1-1|-|TRBV11-2|-
CASTPGGSGTEAFF
TGTGCCAGCACCCCCGGGGGCTCGGGCACTGAAGCTTTCTTT
>TRBJ2-2|-|TRBV6-6|TRBD2
CASSYLRAGDTGELFF
TGTGCCAGCAGTTACCTAAGGGCGGGGGACACCGGGGAGCTGTTTTTT
>TRBJ2-7|-|TRBV11-2|-
CASSAGLTYEQYF
TGTGCCAGCAGCGCGGGCCTCACCTACGAGCAGTACTTC
>TRBJ2-7|-|TRBV27|-
CASSQQGSYEQYF
TGTGCCAGCAGTCAACAGGGTTCCTACGAGCAGTACTTC
>TRBJ2-7|-|TRBV7-9|-
CASSLAVSGGVNYEQYF
TGTGCCAGCAGCTTAGCGGTATCCGGGGGCGTAAACTACGAGCAGTACTTC
>TRBJ1-4|-|TRBV7-9|-
CASRATSWTNEKLFF
TGTGCCAGCAGGGCTACGAGTTGGACTAATGAAAAACTGTTTTTT
>TRBJ2-7|-|TRBV5-8|-
CASSLGDDEQYF
TGTGCCAGCAGCCTGGGGGATGACGAGCAGTACTTC
>TRBJ1-1|-|TRBV13|TRBD1
CASSDRAGFEFDTEAFF
TGTGCCAGCAGCGACAGGGCTGGTTTTGAATTTGACACTGAAGCTTTCTTT
>TRBJ2-1|-|TRBV5-3|-
CARSRGAEGSYNEQFF
TGTGCCAGAAGCCGAGGGGCAGAGGGCTCCTACAATGAGCAGTTCTTC
>TRBJ1-5|-|TRBV21-1|-
CASSKEGGGYSNQPQHF
TGTGCCAGCAGCAAAGAAGGAGGCGGGTATAGCAATCAGCCCCAGCATTTT
>TRBJ2-7|-|TRBV19|-
CASSTYFGGGLEQYF
TGTGCCAGTAGTACCTATTTTGGAGGGGGGCTCGAGCAGTACTTC
>TRBJ1-5|-|TRBV19|-
CASSMGSNQPQHF
TGTGCCAGTAGTATGGGAAGCAATCAGCCCCAGCATTTT
>TRBJ2-1|-|TRBV27|-
CASSSIQGRDMDEQFF
TGTGCCAGCAGTTCGATTCAGGGCAGGGATATGGATGAGCAGTTCTTC
>TRBJ1-5|-|TRBV7-2|-
CAIPGVSSNQPQHF
TGTGCCATTCCAGGGGTTTCTAGCAATCAGCCCCAGCATTTT
>TRBJ1-1|-|TRBV29-1|-
CSVEGGRLTEAFF
TGCAGCGTTGAAGGGGGGCGCCTCACTGAAGCTTTCTTT
>TRBJ2-2|once|TRBV6-6|-
CASSYSTGELFF
TGTGCCAGCAGTTATAGCACCGGGGAGCTGTTTTTT
>TRBJ2-7|few|TRBV28|TRBD1
CASSFPQSTGGTHEQYF
TGTGCCAGCAGTTTCCCTCAATCGACAGGGGGCACTCACGAGCAGTACTTC
>TRBJ2-5|-|TRBV9|-
CASSVGGGSETQYF
TGTGCCAGCAGCGTAGGAGGGGGGTCGGAGACCCAGTACTTC
>TRBJ1-1|-|TRBV6-5|-
CASSRDSLTEAFF
TGTGCCAGCAGCCGAGATAGTCTCACTGAAGCTTTCTTT
>TRBJ2-3|-|TRBV19|-
CASKDRSPDTQYF
TGTGCCAGTAAAGACAGGTCCCCAGATACGCAGTATTTT
>TRBJ2-5|-|TRBV19|-
CASSIGAPARTGRETQYF
TGTGCCAGTAGTATAGGAGCCCCGGCAAGGACCGGTAGGGAGACCCAGTACTTC
>TRBJ1-1|-|TRBV9|TRBD1
CASSVPRGADTEAFF
TGTGCCAGCAGCGTTCCCAGGGGGGCTGACACTGAAGCTTTCTTT
>TRBJ2-7|-|TRBV2|-
CASSGPNYEQYF
TGTGCCAGCAGTGGTCCGAACTACGAGCAGTACTTC
>TRBJ1-2|medium-sized|TRBV7-9|-
CASSQSGGLNYGYTF
TGTGCCAGCAGCCAATCGGGGGGTTTGAACTATGGCTACACCTTC
>TRBJ2-5|-|TRBV6-6|-
CASSASGKTQYF
TGTGCCAGCAGTGCGTCTGGGAAGACCCAGTACTTC
>TRBJ2-1|-|TRBV23-1|-
CASSQALVEKDEQFF
TGCGCCAGCAGTCAAGCCCTCGTAGAGAAGGATGAGCAGTTCTTC
>TRBJ2-4|-|TRBV11-2|TRBD1
CASSLEGQTLDIQYF
TGTGCCAGCAGCTTAGAGGGACAGACCCTTGACATTCAGTACTTC
>TRBJ2-5|once|TRBV10-3|-
CAISDPGQRGETQYF
TGTGCCATCAGTGACCCGGGACAAAGAGGGGAGACCCAGTACTTC
>TRBJ1-1|-|TRBV5-4|TRBD1
CASSSGQGAGEAFF
TGTGCCAGCAGCTCGGGACAGGGGGCGGGTGAAGCTTTCTTT
>TRBJ2-2|-|TRBV10-3|TRBD2
CAISAGGNTGELFF
TGTGCCATCTCGGCGGGAGGAAACACCGGGGAGCTGTTTTTT
>TRBJ2-6|-|TRBV30|-
CARDTPRRANVLTF
TGTGCCCGGGACACCCCCAGGCGGGCCAACGTCCTGACTTTC
>TRBJ1-1|once|TRBV7-9|-
CATSGQLNTEAFF
TGTGCCACCTCCGGACAGCTCAATACTGAAGCTTTCTTT
>TRBJ1-5|once|TRBV27|-
CASSLGQTQPQHF
TGTGCCAGCAGTTTAGGACAGACCCAGCCCCAGCATTTT
>TRBJ1-5|-|TRBV6-5|-
CASSYSVNQPQHF
TGTGCCAGCAGTTACTCCGTTAATCAGCCCCAGCATTTT
>TRBJ2-1|-|TRBV27|-
CASSLYTNYNEQFF
TGTGCCAGCAGTTTGTACACCAACTACAATGAGCAGTTCTTC
>TRBJ1-5|-|TRBV2|-
CASSWGEQPQHF
TGTGCCAGCTCCTGGGGAGAACAGCCCCAGCATTTT
>TRBJ1-5|-|TRBV11-2|-
CASSFFGTGNQPQHF
TGTGCCAGCAGCTTCTTTGGCACAGGGAATCAGCCCCAGCATTTT
>TRBJ2-3|-|TRBV4-1|-
CASSQVASVTDTQYF
TGCGCCAGCAGCCAAGTGGCTAGCGTCACAGATACGCAGTATTTT
>TRBJ2-5|-|TRBV7-6|TRBD2
CATARTSGGETQYF
TGTGCCACCGCTCGGACTAGCGGGGGGGAGACCCAGTACTTC
>TRBJ2-3|-|TRBV28|-
CASSLKENTDTQYF
TGTGCCAGCAGCCTAAAAGAAAACACAGATACGCAGTATTTT
>TRBJ2-5|-|TRBV5-6|-
CASSLDRRQETQYF
TGTGCCAGCAGCTTGGACAGGAGACAAGAGACCCAGTACTTC
>TRBJ2-1|-|TRBV15|-
CATSSVQGASNEQFF
TGTGCCACCAGCAGCGTCCAGGGAGCCTCCAATGAGCAGTTCTTC
>TRBJ2-3|-|TRBV7-2|-
CASSLGLAYPPDTQYF
TGTGCCAGCAGCTTAGGTCTAGCGTATCCCCCAGATACGCAGTATTTT
>TRBJ2-1|-|TRBV11-2|TRBD1
CASSSWDRGANEQFF
TGTGCCAGCAGCTCATGGGACAGGGGGGCGAATGAGCAGTTCTTC
>TRBJ2-1|-|TRBV10-2|-
CASSAGLSSYNEQFF
TGCGCCAGCAGTGCCGGGCTAAGCTCCTACAATGAGCAGTTCTTC
>TRBJ2-7|-|TRBV19|-
CASSMTHLPALQYF
TGTGCCAGTAGTATGACTCACCTCCCAGCTCTGCAGTACTTC
>TRBJ2-3|-|TRBV5-4|-
CASSDPSTQYF
TGTGCCAGCAGCGACCCCAGTACGCAGTATTTT
>TRBJ2-1|-|TRBV21-1|-
CASSLDRLSYNEQFF
TGTGCCAGCAGCCTAGACAGGCTTAGCTACAATGAGCAGTTCTTC